Presented here are 7 T cell receptor beta chains from one specimen sequenced in a study of response to subunit inactivated influenza vaccine (dated by TCRdb to the late 2010s). The receptor library was made with RT-PCR. Sequencing relied on an Illumina HiSeq 2500. The public reads were reprocessed in TCRdb via fastp at Q25 and MiXCR, keeping in-frame beta chains. Merged by CDR3 protein, the rows form single entries marked with the most common genes and DNA. The sample yields over 150,000 distinct CDR3 sequences; around a tenth were counted once. The ten largest clones represent roughly a tenth of the sample. This specimen was non-naive T cells sorted from PBMCs, taken on the day of vaccination. The cell subset or site label here, explained by the study, means: memory T cell fraction. These receptors were taken from a man aged 50 to 59 who received an inactivated influenza vaccine. Donor details come from another sample of the same person, matched by shared clones.

CDR3 sequence reads: CASSPTAGYSNQPQHF. The CDR3 DNA reads as TGTGCCAGCAGCCCCACAGCTGGATATAGCAATCAGCCCCAGCATTTT. This chain joins TRBV7-2 and TRBJ1-5; D unresolved. The ends were cut back, 5 bases at V and 0 bases at J, with 14 bases in the middle. The CDR3 contains 16 residues. Per the germline V gene, CDR1 is SGHTA and CDR2 is FQGNSA.

J is TRBJ2-5 and V is TRBV6-1; 10 nucleotides align to TRBD2. Germline CDR1 MNHNS, CDR2 SASEGT. This CDR3 comprises 16 residues. V trimming: 6 bases; J trimming: 3 bases; junction bases outside the gene matches: 10. The CDR3 is CASSNYRLAGEETQYF. The DNA of the CDR3 is TGTGCCAGCAGCAACTATCGACTAGCGGGTGAAGAGACCCAGTACTTC.

The chain joins TRBV20-1 to TRBJ2-3; 10 nucleotides align to TRBD2. Unmatched junction bases numbered 8, after V lost 5 bases and J lost 6 bases. Germline loops: CDR1 DFQATT, CDR2 SNEGSKA (reference sequence). The CDR3 loop spans 14 amino acids. The CDR3 nucleotides read TGCAGTGCTGTCTCTAGCGGGGGACGGGATACGCAGTATTTT. Its protein product is CSAVSSGGRDTQYF.

The chain joins TRBV5-1 to TRBJ2-1; 10 positions match TRBD2. CDR1 SGHRS and CDR2 YFSETQ come from the germline V gene. The CDR3 runs to 14 residues. V trimming: 0 bases; J trimming: 8 bases; junction bases outside the gene matches: 2. The CDR3 loop is CASSLGTSGDEQFF. CDR3 nucleotide sequence: TGCGCCAGCAGCTTGGGGACTAGCGGCGATGAGCAGTTCTTC. Using reference TRBV5-1 and TRBJ2-1 for the parts outside the CDR3, the full variable domain is KAGVTQTPRYLIKTRGQQVTLSCSPISGHRSVSWYQQTPGQGLQFLFEYFSETQRNKGNFPGRFSGRQFSNSRSEMNVSTLELGDSALYLCASSLGTSGDEQFFGPGTRLTVL.

This clonotype was detected many times. V and J are TRBV20-1 and TRBJ1-2; D not certain. This CDR3 has 12 amino acids. Germline V gene sequence: CDR1 DFQATT, CDR2 SNEGSKA (reference sequence). V lost 5 bases to trimming and J lost 3 bases, with 10 bases between them. CDR3 residues: CSAALMDYGYTF. The CDR3 DNA follows: TGCAGTGCTGCCCTCATGGACTATGGCTACACCTTC.

This clonotype was seen ten or more times. The genes are TRBV6-2 or TRBV6-3 and TRBJ2-1, with D perhaps TRBD1 (5 bases). This CDR3 contains 14 residues. Trimming shortened V by 2 bases and J by 7 bases, and 12 bases separated the two germline ends. In germline, CDR1 is MNHEY, CDR2 SVGEGT. The CDR3 bases are TGTGCCAGCAGTTACGGGGCCGAGGTTAATGAGCAGTTCTTC. This sequence encodes CASSYGAEVNEQFF.

The genes are TRBV5-6 and TRBJ1-2; 7 bases are a match to TRBD1. V was pared by 4 bases and J by 2 bases, with 11 bases of the junction left unmatched. Germline CDR1 is SGHDT and CDR2 is YYEEEE. This CDR3 region has 16 residues. The CDR3 sequence is CASSTRTGLQNYGYTF. CDR3 DNA: TGTGCCAGCAGCACCCGGACAGGCCTGCAGAACTATGGCTACACCTTC.